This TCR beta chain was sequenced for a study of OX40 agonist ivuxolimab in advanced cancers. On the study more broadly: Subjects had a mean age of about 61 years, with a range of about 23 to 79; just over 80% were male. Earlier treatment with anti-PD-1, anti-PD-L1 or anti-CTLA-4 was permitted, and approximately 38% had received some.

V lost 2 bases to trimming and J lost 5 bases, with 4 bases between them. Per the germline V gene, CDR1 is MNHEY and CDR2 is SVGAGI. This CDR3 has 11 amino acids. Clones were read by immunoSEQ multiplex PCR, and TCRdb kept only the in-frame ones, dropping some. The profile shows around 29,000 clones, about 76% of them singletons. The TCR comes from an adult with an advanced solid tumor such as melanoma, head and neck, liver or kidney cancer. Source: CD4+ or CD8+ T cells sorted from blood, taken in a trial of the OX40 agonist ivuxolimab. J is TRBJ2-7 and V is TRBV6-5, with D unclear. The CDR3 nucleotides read TGTGCCAGCAGTTACGGGCACGAGCAGTACTTC. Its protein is CASSYGHEQYF.